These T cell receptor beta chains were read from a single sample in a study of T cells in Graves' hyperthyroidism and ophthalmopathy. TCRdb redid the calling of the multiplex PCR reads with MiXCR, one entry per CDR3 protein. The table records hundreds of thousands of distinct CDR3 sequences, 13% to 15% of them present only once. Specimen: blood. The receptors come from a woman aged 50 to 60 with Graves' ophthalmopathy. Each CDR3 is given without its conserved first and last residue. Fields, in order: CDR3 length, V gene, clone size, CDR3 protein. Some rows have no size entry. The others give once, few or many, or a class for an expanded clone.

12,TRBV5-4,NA,ASSHGGVRTEAF
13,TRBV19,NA,ASATLAASTDTQY
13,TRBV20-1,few,SARDWQNSNQPQH
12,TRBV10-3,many,AIAPTGGSYEQY
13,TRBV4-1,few,ASSQTGGAGSEQY
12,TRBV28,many,ASSSGMMQETQY
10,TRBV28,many,ASIAGPGEQF
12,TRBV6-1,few,ASSKQTGGLEAF
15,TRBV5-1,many,ASSLGLAGGPRETQY
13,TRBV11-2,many,ASSFQGKGGYEQY
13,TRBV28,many,ASSPGTSGRDEQF
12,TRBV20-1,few,SANRGQSNQPQH
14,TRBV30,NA,AWIIGTGTGANVLT
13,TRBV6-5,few,ASSYSSTPNTEAF
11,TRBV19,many,ASKRTGNTEAF
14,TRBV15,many,ATSREGQMFNQPQH